The 14 T cell receptor beta chains given below trace back to one sample, sequenced in a study of beta chain features in type 1 diabetes. Investigators reverse transcribed all isolated RNA, so they sequenced expressed TCRB transcripts. Data came from immunoSEQ multiplex PCR; TCRdb stores just in-frame clones and leaves some out. This repertoire shows roughly 340,000 clones, 13% found once; its top ten account for about 0.016%. Study results and caveats: In all four CD4+ subsets, TCRB CDR3 length was significantly, moderately reduced in type 1 diabetes.

These TCRs are of unknown antigen specificity. Sequencing used naive CD4+ T cells from blood. Receptors were obtained from a woman aged 18-29 years with type 1 diabetes.

This clone occurred a few times. The V and J genes are TRBV7-9 and TRBJ2-2; no firm D call. Germline V gives CDR1 SEHNR, CDR2 FQNEAQ (reference sequence). V was trimmed by 1 base and J by 0 bases, leaving 9 bases between them. The CDR3 is made up of 16 amino acids. The chain's CDR3 is CASSLVRSANTGELFF. For the CDR3, the DNA is TGTGCCAGCAGCTTAGTCCGCTCGGCGAACACCGGGGAGCTGTTTTTT.

This clone showed up just a few times. The rearrangement joins TRBV6-5 to TRBJ2-1; 12 bases match TRBD2. The CDR3 length is 15 residues. Trimming at V came to 2 bases and at J to 6 bases, leaving 2 bases not matched to a gene. Germline V gene sequence: CDR1 MNHEY, CDR2 SVGAGI. CDR3 in DNA: TGTGCCAGCAGTTACACTAGCGGGGGGTCCAATGAGCAGTTCTTC. Translated, it gives CASSYTSGGSNEQFF.

This sequence joins TRBV29-1 and TRBJ1-2; 8 bases map to TRBD1. CDR3 length equals 17 residues. Germline V gives CDR1 SQVTM, CDR2 ANQGSEA. Trimming removed 1 base from V and 3 bases from J; junction bases left unmatched: 13. The CDR3 nucleotides are TGCAGCGTTGAAGCTAGCGGGACAGGCACCTCTTACTATGGCTACACCTTC. It is translated as CSVEASGTGTSYYGYTF.

The chain employs TRBV10-3 and TRBJ1-4; TRBD1 is a possible D gene (6 bases). The length of the CDR3 is 14 residues. Per the germline V gene, CDR1 is ENHRY and CDR2 is SYGVKD. V lost 6 bases, J lost 8 bases, and 16 bases lay in between. As DNA, the CDR3 is TGTGCCATCAGGGGAGACAGGTCGTTGGAAAAACTGTTTTTT. As protein: CAIRGDRSLEKLFF.

This clone has only a few counts. The chain has TRBV11-2 and TRBJ2-1, with a weak D call TRBD1 (5 bases). Germline V gene data show CDR1 as SGHAT and CDR2 as FQNNGV. CDR3 length: 15 amino acids. V lost 1 base to trimming and J lost 2 bases, with 9 bases between them. The CDR3 loop is CASSLGPGPYNEQFF. The CDR3 DNA sequence: TGTGCCAGCAGCTTAGGGCCAGGGCCCTACAATGAGCAGTTCTTC.

This clone was seen a few times. This chain uses TRBV5-4 with TRBJ2-1, with 12 bases aligning to TRBD2. Germline-derived CDR1 and CDR2 are SGHNT and YYREEE (reference sequence). V lost 0 bases and J lost 8; bases outside the gene matches: 9. The CDR3 runs 17 residues. Here the CDR3 reads CASSLGETSGSRYEQFF. As DNA, the CDR3 is TGTGCCAGCAGCTTGGGGGAGACTAGCGGGAGTAGGTATGAGCAGTTCTTC.

The CDR3: CASSRTGKGEMEAFF. The CDR3 region has the DNA TGTGCCAGTAGTAGAACAGGGAAGGGGGAAATGGAAGCTTTCTTT. The chain uses TRBV19 and TRBJ1-1; TRBD1 might be the D (6 bases). In germline, CDR1 is LNHDA, CDR2 SQIVND (reference sequence). There are 15 residues in the CDR3. V lost 4 bases to trimming and J lost 8 bases, with 20 bases between them.

The CDR3: CAISESGDSKEAFF. For the CDR3, the DNA is TGTGCCATCAGTGAGTCTGGAGACAGTAAAGAAGCTTTCTTT. The chain recombines TRBV10-3 with TRBJ1-1; maybe TRBD1 (5 bases). V lost 0 bases, J lost 8 bases, and 13 bases lay in between. The CDR3 is 14 amino acids. Per the germline V gene, CDR1 is ENHRY and CDR2 is SYGVKD.

This clone showed up just a few times. V usage is TRBV30 and J usage is TRBJ2-2; weak D call: TRBD1 (6 bases). CDR1 and CDR2 (germline): GTSNPN, SVGIG (reference sequence). Trimming left V 1 base short and J 2 bases short, with 20 bases between. The CDR3 extends over 18 amino acids. The CDR3 here is CAWSGAFAAGANTGELFF. DNA for the CDR3: TGTGCCTGGAGTGGGGCATTCGCGGCAGGGGCAAACACCGGGGAGCTGTTTTTT.

The chain recombines TRBV12-5 with TRBJ1-2, with a tentative D call TRBD1 (6 bases). CDR3 length: 14 amino acids. Germline CDR1 LGHNT, CDR2 FRNRAP. The germline V and J ends were trimmed by 0 bases and 6 bases, with 11 bases remaining between them. The CDR3 DNA is TGTGCTAGTGGTTTGGTATCAGAGGGGGATGGCTACACCTTC. Translated, it gives CASGLVSEGDGYTF.

This sequence joins TRBV7-2 and TRBJ2-3; possible D gene TRBD2, 5 bases. V lost 5 bases and J 3 bases, leaving 12 bases between the germline ends. Germline V lookup: CDR1 SGHTA, CDR2 FQGNSA. The CDR3 is 14 residues long. The CDR3 DNA is TGTGCCAGCAGCCCGGGGAAGGGAACAGATACGCAGTATTTT. It yields the protein CASSPGKGTDTQYF.

The rearrangement uses TRBV14 and TRBJ1-1, with a tentative D call TRBD1 (6 bases). The germline V gene has CDR1 SGHDN and CDR2 FVKESK. There are 14 residues in the CDR3. The V end was cut by 6 bases, the J end by 4 bases, with 15 bases between. The CDR3 protein is CASREQGRGTEAFF. In nucleotides, the CDR3 is TGTGCCAGCAGAGAACAGGGTAGGGGCACTGAAGCTTTCTTT.

This clone showed up just a few times. The chain is built from TRBV6-6 and TRBJ2-7; unclear D gene. V gave up 4 bases and J gave up 2 bases, with 6 bases separating them. The CDR3 consists of 12 residues. The germline V gene has CDR1 MNHNY and CDR2 SVGAGI (reference sequence). The CDR3 nucleotides read TGTGCCAGCAGTTTGCGCCCCTACGAGCAGTACTTC. Protein product: CASSLRPYEQYF.

This clone was recorded a few times. This chain uses TRBV30 with TRBJ2-1; 14 bases map to TRBD2. This CDR3 has 17 amino acids. V was pared by 1 base and J by 7 bases, with 9 bases of the junction left unmatched. The germline CDR1 and CDR2 sequences are GTSNPN and SVGIG (reference sequence). The CDR3 DNA follows: TGTGCCTGGAGTGCCTCCCGGACTAGCGGGAGGTCGAATGAGCAGTTCTTC. It codes for CAWSASRTSGRSNEQFF.